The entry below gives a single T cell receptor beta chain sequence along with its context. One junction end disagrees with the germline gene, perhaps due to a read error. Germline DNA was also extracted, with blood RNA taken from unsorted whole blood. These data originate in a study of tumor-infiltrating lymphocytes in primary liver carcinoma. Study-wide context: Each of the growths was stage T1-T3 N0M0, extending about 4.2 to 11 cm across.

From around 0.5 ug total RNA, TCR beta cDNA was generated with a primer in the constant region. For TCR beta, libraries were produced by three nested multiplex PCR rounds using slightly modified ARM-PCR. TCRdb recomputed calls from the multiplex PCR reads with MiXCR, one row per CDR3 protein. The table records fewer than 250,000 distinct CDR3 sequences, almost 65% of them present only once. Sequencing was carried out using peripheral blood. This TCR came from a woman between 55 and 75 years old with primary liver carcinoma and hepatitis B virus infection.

CDR3 in amino acids: CSVGGGSTDTQYF. CDR3 nucleotide sequence: TGTAGCGTTGGAGGCGGGAGCACAGATACGCAGTATTTT. The genes are TRBV29-1 and TRBJ2-3; D is possibly TRBD2 (5 bases). The CDR3 contains 13 residues. CDR1 is SQVTM, CDR2 ANQGSEA, per germline.